The rows below give T cell receptor beta chains drawn from one sample of a study of T cell responses to AZD1222 COVID-19 vaccine. Assay used: immunoSEQ multiplex PCR; TCRdb lists only in-frame clones, some missing. Of about 110,000 clones detected, almost 90% appear once; the ten largest clones hold approximately 5%. Sequenced here: peripheral blood, sampled on day 0 of AZD1222 vaccination. Receptors were obtained from an adult in good health. Both conserved end residues are part of each CDR3. A D gene is named only where the DNA matches it firmly. Clone size, where shown, is once, few, many, or a class for clones that have expanded.

d_gene: TRBD1
abundance: .
v_gene: TRBV19
j_gene: TRBJ1-1
CDR3aa: CASSIGGQSTEAFF
CDR3nt: TGTGCCAGTAGTATAGGGGGACAGAGCACTGAAGCTTTCTTT

d_gene: .
abundance: .
v_gene: TRBV7-9
j_gene: TRBJ2-7
CDR3aa: CASSREYEQYF
CDR3nt: TGTGCCAGCAGCCGTGAGTACGAGCAGTACTTC

d_gene: .
abundance: .
v_gene: TRBV5-1
j_gene: TRBJ1-2
CDR3aa: CASSRRHDIDYGYTF
CDR3nt: TGCGCCAGCAGCCGCCGACACGATATTGACTATGGCTACACCTTC

d_gene: .
abundance: .
v_gene: TRBV7-2
j_gene: TRBJ2-3
CDR3aa: CASSLNSGLASDTQYF
CDR3nt: TGTGCCAGCAGCTTAAACTCAGGTCTGGCTTCGGATACGCAGTATTTT

d_gene: .
abundance: .
v_gene: TRBV19
j_gene: TRBJ1-2
CDR3aa: CASSIGQRYGYTF
CDR3nt: TGTGCCAGTAGTATAGGGCAGCGTTATGGCTACACCTTC

d_gene: .
abundance: .
v_gene: TRBV18
j_gene: TRBJ2-7
CDR3aa: CASSQGSQDYEQYF
CDR3nt: TGTGCCAGCTCGCAGGGTTCCCAGGACTACGAGCAGTACTTC

d_gene: TRBD1
abundance: .
v_gene: TRBV4-1
j_gene: TRBJ1-2
CDR3aa: CASSQLQGEWNYGYTF
CDR3nt: TGCGCCAGCAGCCAACTACAGGGGGAGTGGAACTATGGCTACACCTTC

d_gene: .
abundance: once
v_gene: TRBV27
j_gene: TRBJ1-1
CDR3aa: CASRLQGSTAEAFF
CDR3nt: TGTGCCAGCAGGCTCCAGGGCTCTACGGCTGAAGCTTTCTTT

d_gene: .
abundance: .
v_gene: TRBV9
j_gene: TRBJ2-2
CDR3aa: CASSVALGQNTGELFF
CDR3nt: TGTGCCAGCAGCGTAGCTCTTGGACAGAACACCGGGGAGCTGTTTTTT

d_gene: .
abundance: .
v_gene: TRBV28
j_gene: TRBJ2-5
CDR3aa: CASSLSSGLKRETQYF
CDR3nt: TGTGCCAGCAGTTTATCCAGTGGACTAAAAAGGGAGACCCAGTACTTC

d_gene: .
abundance: .
v_gene: TRBV19
j_gene: TRBJ2-4
CDR3aa: CASKDSLAKNIQYF
CDR3nt: TGTGCCAGTAAGGACAGCTTAGCCAAAAACATTCAGTACTTC

d_gene: TRBD1
abundance: .
v_gene: TRBV7-8
j_gene: TRBJ1-2
CDR3aa: CASSLTGAYGYTF
CDR3nt: TGTGCCAGCAGCTTGACAGGGGCCTATGGCTACACCTTC

d_gene: .
abundance: .
v_gene: TRBV2
j_gene: TRBJ1-2
CDR3aa: CASSGVKAYGYTF
CDR3nt: TGTGCCAGCAGTGGCGTCAAAGCCTATGGCTACACCTTC

d_gene: .
abundance: .
v_gene: TRBV28
j_gene: TRBJ2-7
CDR3aa: CASSRGTFYEQYF
CDR3nt: TGTGCCAGCAGTCGAGGGACCTTCTACGAGCAGTACTTC

d_gene: TRBD1
abundance: .
v_gene: TRBV5-1
j_gene: TRBJ2-5
CDR3aa: CASSLEKTGAETQYF
CDR3nt: TGCGCCAGCAGCTTAGAAAAGACAGGGGCAGAGACCCAGTACTTC

d_gene: .
abundance: .
v_gene: TRBV7-8
j_gene: TRBJ1-6
CDR3aa: CASSARQPRDNSPLHF
CDR3nt: TGTGCCAGCAGCGCTCGACAGCCACGCGATAATTCACCCCTCCACTTT

d_gene: .
abundance: .
v_gene: TRBV19
j_gene: TRBJ1-1
CDR3aa: CASSIANRQMNTEAFF
CDR3nt: TGTGCCAGTAGTATAGCGAACAGACAGATGAACACTGAAGCTTTCTTT

d_gene: .
abundance: .
v_gene: TRBV5-1
j_gene: TRBJ1-4
CDR3aa: CASSSTGQRGKLFF
CDR3nt: TGCGCCAGCAGCTCGACAGGCCAGAGGGGAAAACTGTTTTTT

d_gene: .
abundance: .
v_gene: TRBV19
j_gene: TRBJ2-5
CDR3aa: CASSMTRVETQYF
CDR3nt: TGTGCCAGTAGTATGACGCGGGTGGAGACCCAGTACTTC

d_gene: TRBD1
abundance: .
v_gene: TRBV27
j_gene: TRBJ2-1
CDR3aa: CASSSFAGGSYNEQFF
CDR3nt: TGTGCCAGCAGCTCATTCGCAGGGGGCTCCTACAATGAGCAGTTCTTC

d_gene: .
abundance: .
v_gene: TRBV6-1
j_gene: TRBJ2-4
CDR3aa: CASSDGGSKNIQYF
CDR3nt: TGTGCCAGCAGTGACGGAGGTTCCAAAAACATTCAGTACTTC

d_gene: TRBD2
abundance: .
v_gene: TRBV7-9
j_gene: TRBJ2-1
CDR3aa: CASSSSGYNEQFF
CDR3nt: TGTGCCAGCAGCTCTAGCGGCTACAATGAGCAGTTCTTC

d_gene: TRBD1
abundance: .
v_gene: TRBV5-5
j_gene: TRBJ1-1
CDR3aa: CASSDIMGQGANTEAFF
CDR3nt: TGTGCCAGCAGCGATATAATGGGACAGGGGGCGAACACTGAAGCTTTCTTT

d_gene: .
abundance: .
v_gene: TRBV3-1/TRBV3-2
j_gene: TRBJ1-1
CDR3aa: CASGPPMNTEAFF
CDR3nt: TGTGCCAGCGGCCCCCCTATGAACACTGAAGCTTTCTTT

d_gene: .
abundance: .
v_gene: TRBV18
j_gene: TRBJ1-2
CDR3aa: CASSPNTDNYGYTF
CDR3nt: TGTGCCAGCTCCCCTAATACAGATAACTATGGCTACACCTTC

d_gene: .
abundance: .
v_gene: TRBV11-2
j_gene: TRBJ2-5
CDR3aa: CASSTSSTGPETQYF
CDR3nt: TGTGCCAGCAGCACCTCCTCGACAGGTCCGGAGACCCAGTACTTC

d_gene: TRBD2
abundance: .
v_gene: TRBV19
j_gene: TRBJ2-7
CDR3aa: CASSTAGTSGRAEQYF
CDR3nt: TGTGCCAGTAGTACCGCCGGGACTAGCGGGAGAGCCGAGCAGTACTTC

d_gene: .
abundance: .
v_gene: TRBV5-1
j_gene: TRBJ1-3
CDR3aa: CASSLVQGSGNTIYF
CDR3nt: TGCGCCAGCAGCTTGGTCCAGGGCTCTGGAAACACCATATATTTT

d_gene: .
abundance: .
v_gene: TRBV18
j_gene: TRBJ2-5
CDR3aa: CASSPPTTGKKETQYF
CDR3nt: TGTGCCAGCTCACCACCGACGACAGGAAAAAAGGAGACCCAGTACTTC

d_gene: .
abundance: .
v_gene: TRBV7-9
j_gene: TRBJ1-6
CDR3aa: CASSFGGTYNSPLHF
CDR3nt: TGTGCCAGCAGTTTTGGGGGGACCTATAATTCACCCCTCCACTTT

d_gene: .
abundance: .
v_gene: TRBV19
j_gene: TRBJ2-3
CDR3aa: CASSTVGSGTQYF
CDR3nt: TGTGCCAGTAGTACCGTCGGTTCGGGTACGCAGTATTTT

d_gene: TRBD1
abundance: .
v_gene: TRBV28
j_gene: TRBJ1-2
CDR3aa: CASRGGQGMRGYTF
CDR3nt: TGTGCCAGCAGGGGCGGACAGGGGATGAGAGGCTACACCTTC

d_gene: TRBD2
abundance: .
v_gene: TRBV3-1/TRBV3-2
j_gene: TRBJ2-3
CDR3aa: CASSQDRPSGRLTDTQYF
CDR3nt: TGTGCCAGCAGCCAAGATCGGCCTAGCGGGAGATTGACAGATACGCAGTATTTT

d_gene: TRBD1
abundance: .
v_gene: TRBV18
j_gene: TRBJ1-5
CDR3aa: CASSPGQESNQPQHF
CDR3nt: TGTGCCAGCTCACCGGGACAGGAGTCGAATCAGCCCCAGCATTTT

d_gene: .
abundance: .
v_gene: TRBV19
j_gene: TRBJ2-7
CDR3aa: CASSSIAGSYEQYF
CDR3nt: TGTGCCAGTAGTTCGATCGCAGGGTCGTACGAGCAGTACTTC

d_gene: .
abundance: .
v_gene: TRBV6-5
j_gene: TRBJ1-1
CDR3aa: CASSYRSGRTEAFF
CDR3nt: TGTGCCAGCAGTTACCGCTCGGGGAGGACTGAAGCTTTCTTT

d_gene: .
abundance: few
v_gene: TRBV7-9
j_gene: TRBJ2-1
CDR3aa: CASSLERVGFNEQFF
CDR3nt: TGTGCCAGCAGCTTAGAACGAGTGGGTTTCAATGAGCAGTTCTTC

d_gene: TRBD1
abundance: few
v_gene: TRBV6-5
j_gene: TRBJ1-2
CDR3aa: CASSNRDRTYGYTF
CDR3nt: TGTGCCAGCAGTAACCGGGACAGAACCTATGGCTACACCTTC

d_gene: .
abundance: .
v_gene: TRBV18
j_gene: TRBJ1-1
CDR3aa: CASSPPGRTAEAFF
CDR3nt: TGTGCCAGCTCACCCCCCGGGAGGACTGCTGAAGCTTTCTTT

d_gene: TRBD2
abundance: .
v_gene: TRBV2
j_gene: TRBJ2-5
CDR3aa: CASSDISGRVKTQYF
CDR3nt: TGTGCCAGCAGTGACATTAGCGGGAGGGTAAAGACCCAGTACTTC

d_gene: .
abundance: .
v_gene: TRBV7-5
j_gene: TRBJ2-1
CDR3aa: CARSLDSRHEQFF
CDR3nt: TGTGCCAGAAGCTTAGATAGCCGCCATGAGCAGTTCTTC

d_gene: .
abundance: .
v_gene: TRBV15
j_gene: TRBJ2-1
CDR3aa: CATSRDSREQFF
CDR3nt: TGTGCCACCAGCAGAGATAGCCGTGAGCAGTTCTTC

d_gene: .
abundance: .
v_gene: TRBV5-5
j_gene: TRBJ1-1
CDR3aa: CASSPHRARNTEAFF
CDR3nt: TGTGCCAGCAGCCCCCACAGGGCCAGAAACACTGAAGCTTTCTTT

d_gene: TRBD2
abundance: .
v_gene: TRBV5-4
j_gene: TRBJ2-5
CDR3aa: CASYDHTSGRVQTQYF
CDR3nt: TGTGCCAGCTATGACCATACTAGCGGGAGGGTCCAGACCCAGTACTTC

d_gene: .
abundance: .
v_gene: TRBV24-1
j_gene: TRBJ1-2
CDR3aa: CATSGGDYGYTF
CDR3nt: TGTGCCACCAGCGGGGGGGACTATGGCTACACCTTC

d_gene: .
abundance: .
v_gene: TRBV9
j_gene: TRBJ2-7
CDR3aa: CASSPDRADFYEQYF
CDR3nt: TGTGCCAGCAGCCCAGATAGGGCAGACTTCTACGAGCAGTACTTC

d_gene: .
abundance: .
v_gene: TRBV14
j_gene: TRBJ2-7
CDR3aa: CASSPFRTYEQYF
CDR3nt: TGTGCCAGCAGTCCCTTTAGGACCTACGAGCAGTACTTC

d_gene: .
abundance: .
v_gene: TRBV30
j_gene: TRBJ1-2
CDR3aa: CAWGGGGAGYTF
CDR3nt: TGTGCCTGGGGGGGAGGTGGCGCTGGCTACACCTTC

d_gene: TRBD1
abundance: .
v_gene: TRBV4-2
j_gene: TRBJ1-3
CDR3aa: CASSRDRVFGNTIYF
CDR3nt: TGTGCCAGCAGCCGTGACAGGGTGTTTGGAAACACCATATATTTT

d_gene: .
abundance: once
v_gene: TRBV11-2
j_gene: TRBJ2-1
CDR3aa: CASSLVFLEQFF
CDR3nt: TGTGCCAGCAGCTTAGTCTTTCTTGAGCAGTTCTTC

d_gene: .
abundance: .
v_gene: TRBV6-5
j_gene: TRBJ1-3
CDR3aa: CASSPIGSGNTIYF
CDR3nt: TGTGCCAGTTCGCCGATCGGCTCTGGAAACACCATATATTTT

d_gene: TRBD1
abundance: .
v_gene: TRBV5-1
j_gene: TRBJ1-2
CDR3aa: CASSSGQGLNYGYTF
CDR3nt: TGCGCCAGCAGCTCGGGACAGGGATTGAACTATGGCTACACCTTC

d_gene: .
abundance: once
v_gene: TRBV19
j_gene: TRBJ2-2
CDR3aa: CASSIWTKGTGELFF
CDR3nt: TGTGCCAGTAGTATCTGGACGAAGGGTACCGGGGAGCTGTTTTTT